This T cell receptor (beta chain) was recorded in a study of OX40 agonist ivuxolimab in advanced cancers. Only one count was recorded for this clone. Germline CDR1 and CDR2: SGHVS and FNYEAQ. The CDR3 is made up of 13 amino acids. V lost 5 bases, J lost 7 bases, and 3 bases stayed unmatched. This table comes from immunoSEQ multiplex PCR, and its TCRdb copy is limited to in-frame clones, with some not included. The table records tens of thousands of clones, 80% to 90% of them present only once. The gene calls are TRBV7-6 and TRBJ1-3; TRBD1 agrees at 9 bases. This specimen consisted of CD4+ or CD8+ T cells sorted from blood, obtained in a trial of the OX40 agonist ivuxolimab. This TCR was sampled from an adult with an advanced solid tumor such as melanoma, head and neck, liver or kidney cancer. The DNA of the CDR3 is TGTGCCAGCAGCCACGGGACAGGGAACACCATATATTTT. Translating it yields CASSHGTGNTIYF.